This T cell receptor (beta chain) was identified during a study of somatic mutations in cytotoxic T cells in rheumatoid arthritis. For the study at large: Blood from the patient (approximately 30 ml EDTA) was drawn right after diagnosis, pretreatment.

CDR3 length: 14 amino acids. The V gene's germline CDR1 is GTSNPN and CDR2 SVGIG (reference sequence). A remark on this clone: As yet, its antigen is unknown. The germline gene is not matched at one end of the junction; a read error may be the cause.

TCRdb's table, derived via immunoSEQ multiplex PCR, lists solely in-frame clones and lacks some. The repertoire consists of approximately 14,000 clones, with under 95% occurring once and the leading ten covering roughly 18%. Separation of CD4+ and CD8+ cells was performed by positive magnetic bead selection, and purity was verified by flow cytometry. Study results and limitations: Within 8 of 65 patients, the single biggest CD8+ clone made up more than 20% of CD8+ cells. Rheumatoid arthritis patients and age-matched healthy controls showed no significant difference in CD8+ T-cell clonality.

The TCR was taken from a man between 65 and 79 years old with rheumatoid arthritis. This chain links TRBV30 with TRBJ1-2, with a weak D call TRBD1 (5 bases). Sequenced: CD4+ T cells sorted from blood. The CDR3 DNA is TGTGCCTGTCCGTCATTGGGGCTGGACTATGGCCACACCTTC. Encoded protein: CACPSLGLDYGHTF.